These 22 T cell receptor beta chains came from one sample sequenced in a study of shared clonotypes between healthy human individuals. Method: immunoSEQ multiplex PCR; TCRdb's copy keeps in-frame clones and lacks some. The repertoire holds 2 million to 2.5 million clones, with approximately 94% as singletons. The sample consisted of naive CD4+ T cells sorted from blood. As for subset: CD45RA+ positively selected. These receptors originate from a man between 18 and 29 years old in good health.

The gene calls are TRBV10-3 and TRBJ1-3; TRBD1 matches 7 bases. The germline V gene encodes CDR1 ENHRY and CDR2 SYGVKD. The J segment lost 3 bases and the V segment lost 4 bases, leaving 9 bases of the junction unmatched. CDR3 length equals 16 residues. DNA of the CDR3: TGTGCCATCAGTGTGGCGGCAGGGGGAAGTGGAAACACCATATATTTT. This encodes CAISVAAGGSGNTIYF.

The chain uses TRBV6-1 and TRBJ1-6; 9 positions agree with TRBD1. V shed 7 bases and J 5 bases; nucleotides not matched to a gene: 6. The CDR3 is 15 amino acids. Germline-derived CDR1 and CDR2 are MNHNS and SASEGT. The CDR3 here is CASTLGQGHNSPLHF. The CDR3 DNA reads as TGTGCCAGCACACTCGGACAGGGGCATAATTCACCCCTCCACTTT.

This clone has just one count. The chain carries TRBV4-1 and TRBJ2-7, with D perhaps assigned TRBD1 or TRBD2 (6 bases each). The germline V and J ends were trimmed by 1 base and 3 bases, with 13 bases remaining between them. CDR1 is MGHRA and CDR2 is YSYEKL in the germline V gene. The CDR3 length is 15 residues. CDR3 coding DNA: TGCGCCAGCAGCCAAGTCCGGGGGCTTAACTACGAGCAGTACTTC. Its translation is CASSQVRGLNYEQYF.

The V call is TRBV9, the J call TRBJ2-7, with 10 positions matching TRBD2. Germline CDR1 and CDR2: SGDLS and YYNGEE. With 0 bases clipped from V and 6 bases from J, the junction kept 12 bases outside the gene matches. There are 17 residues in the CDR3. The CDR3 reads CASSVAFGLAGVGEQYF. The CDR3 DNA sequence: TGTGCCAGCAGCGTAGCTTTTGGGCTAGCGGGAGTAGGCGAGCAGTACTTC. The complete variable domain, with remaining parts taken from reference TRBV9 and TRBJ2-7, reads DSGVTQTPKHLITATGQRVTLRCSPRSGDLSVYWYQQSLDQGLQFLIQYYNGEERAKGNILERFSAQQFPDLHSELNLSSLELGDSALYFCASSVAFGLAGVGEQYFGPGTRLTVT.

The chain carries TRBV6-1 and TRBJ1-6; no definite D call. This CDR3 contains 11 residues. From germline, CDR1 is MNHNS and CDR2 SASEGT. Trimming removed 4 bases from V and 11 bases from J, with 6 bases in between. CDR3 nucleotides: TGTGCCAGCAGTGTTGGAGCACCCCTCCACTTT. It codes for CASSVGAPLHF.

The chain joins TRBV30 to TRBJ2-5; D remains ambiguous. The germline CDR1 and CDR2 sequences are GTSNPN and SVGIG (reference sequence). The CDR3 has 16 amino acids. Trimming removed 2 bases at V and 0 bases at J, with 16 bases between. The CDR3 reads CAWSPPLYSYQETQYF. CDR3 sequence (DNA): TGTGCCTGGAGTCCTCCCCTTTATTCGTACCAAGAGACCCAGTACTTC. The variable domain in full, with the rest retrieved from reference TRBV30 and TRBJ2-5, is SQTIHQWPATLVQPVGSPLSLECTVEGTSNPNLYWYRQAAGRGLQLLFYSVGIGQISSEVPQNLSASRPQDRQFILSSKKLLLSDSGFYLCAWSPPLYSYQETQYFGPGTRLLVL.

V is TRBV5-1 and J is TRBJ2-5; TRBD2 is a possible D gene (7 bases). The germline CDR1 and CDR2 sequences are SGHRS and YFSETQ. The V end lost 2 bases, the J end lost 1 base, and 15 bases lay between the germline ends. This CDR3 has 16 residues. CDR3: CASSFGGATSQETQYF. DNA of the CDR3: TGCGCCAGCAGCTTTGGGGGGGCCACTAGCCAAGAGACCCAGTACTTC.

V gene TRBV2 combines with J gene TRBJ2-4, with 8 bases identical to TRBD1. The CDR3 is 14 amino acids. Germline-derived CDR1 and CDR2 are SNHLY and FYNNEI. V lost 7 bases and J lost 6; bases outside the gene matches: 8. This CDR3 is CASTYGQGRNIQYF. The CDR3 region has the DNA TGTGCCAGCACCTACGGACAGGGAAGAAACATTCAGTACTTC.

Comment on this clone: The same CDR3 is also encoded by other DNA sequences in this sample. The chain recombines TRBV9 with TRBJ2-7, with TRBD2 matching 10 bases. Per germline, CDR1 SGDLS and CDR2 YYNGEE. V was pared by 0 bases and J by 1 base, with 1 base of the junction left unmatched. The CDR3 extends over 15 amino acids. CDR3 residues: CASSVGSGGSYEQYF. CDR3 DNA: TGTGCCAGCAGCGTAGGTAGCGGGGGGTCCTACGAGCAGTACTTC.

The CDR3 coding sequence is TGTGCCAGCAGCTTGGCGGGGGACACAGATACGCAGTATTTT. Residues: CASSLAGDTDTQYF. The chain uses TRBV5-6 and TRBJ2-3; a possible D gene is TRBD2 (6 bases). Trimming removed 0 bases at V and 2 bases at J, with 7 bases between. Germline V gene sequence: CDR1 SGHDT, CDR2 YYEEEE. CDR3 size: 14 residues.

The chain has TRBV30 and TRBJ2-2; 13 positions match TRBD2. The V gene's germline CDR1 is GTSNPN and CDR2 SVGIG (reference sequence). J gave up 7 bases and V 4 bases, and 6 bases lay outside the gene matches. This CDR3 has 15 residues. CDR3 region: CAWKGLAGAGGELFF. The CDR3 region has the DNA TGTGCCTGGAAAGGACTAGCGGGAGCGGGCGGGGAGCTGTTTTTT.

The genes are TRBV4-1 and TRBJ1-5, with no clear D. The CDR3 is made up of 17 amino acids. Germline V gene data show CDR1 as MGHRA and CDR2 as YSYEKL. V lost 1 base to trimming and J lost 5 bases, with 18 bases between them. CDR3 sequence: CASSQGAVGKGYQPQHF. The CDR3 nucleotides read TGCGCCAGCAGCCAAGGTGCAGTGGGAAAGGGCTATCAGCCCCAGCATTTT.

This clone is a singleton in its sample. This chain connects TRBV7-2 to TRBJ2-3; D is unclear. Trimming stripped 1 base from V and 0 bases from J, with 8 bases between. The CDR3 spans 15 residues. Germline V CDR1 and CDR2: SGHTA, FQGNSA. Here the CDR3 DNA reads TGTGCCAGCAGCTTAGAGTATACTAGCACAGATACGCAGTATTTT. Translation gives CASSLEYTSTDTQYF.

The chain recombines TRBV10-3 with TRBJ2-1; D possibly corresponds to TRBD1 (5 bases). There are 14 residues in the CDR3. The ends were cut back, 8 bases at V and 5 bases at J, with 16 bases in the middle. The germline V gene encodes CDR1 ENHRY and CDR2 SYGVKD. The CDR3 here is CAIGRQTPNNEQFF. Written as DNA, the CDR3 is TGTGCCATCGGAAGACAGACCCCTAACAATGAGCAGTTCTTC.

Comments on this clone: Other DNA sequences within the sample encode an identical CDR3. This chain connects TRBV6-1 to TRBJ1-1; TRBD1 agrees at 8 bases. V shed 6 bases, J shed 4 bases, and the junction held 4 bases outside the gene matches. This CDR3 contains 13 residues. Germline CDR1 is MNHNS and CDR2 is SASEGT. CDR3 loop: CASRGQGLTEAFF. The CDR3 coding sequence is TGTGCCAGCAGAGGACAGGGTCTCACTGAAGCTTTCTTT.

This clone was counted a single time. This chain links TRBV29-1 with TRBJ1-2; D is ambiguous. CDR3 length: 13 residues. From germline, CDR1 is SQVTM and CDR2 ANQGSEA. CDR3 nucleotides: TGCAGACGGGAGGTGCAATCTAACTATGGCTACACCTTC. Translation gives CRREVQSNYGYTF. Full variable domain (outside the CDR3, taken from reference TRBV29-1 and TRBJ1-2): SAVISQKPSRDICQRGTSLTIQCQVDSQVTMMFWYRQQPGQSLTLIATANQGSEATYESGFVIDKFPISRPNLTFSTLTVSNMSPEDSSIYLCRREVQSNYGYTFGSGTRLTVV.

This chain connects TRBV7-2 to TRBJ2-2, with D unresolved. The germline gives CDR1 SGHTA, CDR2 FQGNSA. V lost 6 bases and J 6 bases, leaving 8 bases between the germline ends. The CDR3 sequence is 12 residues long. CDR3 nucleotide sequence: TGTGCCAGCAGGGTCGGCGCCGGGGAGCTGTTTTTT. Residues: CASRVGAGELFF. The entire variable domain, with the rest obtained from reference TRBV7-2 and TRBJ2-2, is as follows: GAGVSQSPSNKVTEKGKDVELRCDPISGHTALYWYRQSLGQGLEFLIYFQGNSAPDKSGLPSDRFSAERTGGSVSTLTIQRTQQEDSAVYLCASRVGAGELFFGEGSRLTVL.

The J gene is TRBJ2-5, the V gene TRBV5-1; perhaps TRBD1 as D (6 bases). Trimming shortened V by 0 bases and J by 7 bases, and 16 bases separated the two germline ends. Germline V lookup: CDR1 SGHRS, CDR2 YFSETQ. There are 15 residues in the CDR3. CDR3 coding DNA: TGCGCCAGCAGCTTGGAGGGGCAGCCCAGGGGGACCCAGTACTTC. Encoded protein: CASSLEGQPRGTQYF.

This chain links TRBV30 with TRBJ1-2, with D perhaps matching TRBD1 (5 bases). The CDR3 consists of 12 residues. With 4 bases removed from V and 4 bases from J, the gap between germline ends came to 10 bases. Germline V gene data show CDR1 as GTSNPN and CDR2 as SVGIG (reference sequence). DNA for the CDR3: TGTGCCTGGACGGGGGATAGCTATGGCTACACCTTC. Its protein product is CAWTGDSYGYTF.

A remark on this clone: An end of the junction does not agree with germline; a read error may underlie this. V and J are TRBV6-1 and TRBJ1-2; 7 nucleotides match TRBD1. The germline CDR1 and CDR2 sequences are MNHNS and SASEGT. This CDR3 region has 16 residues. CDR3 region: CASSEAGQWSNYGYTF. The CDR3 region has the DNA TGTGCCAGCAGCGAAGCGGGACAGTGGAGCAACTATGGCTACACCTTC.

The gene calls are TRBV7-2 and TRBJ2-1; TRBD2 agrees at 8 bases. Germline V CDR1 and CDR2: SGHTA, FQGNSA. Trimming cost V 5 bases and J 9 bases; bases outside gene matches: 12. The CDR3 covers 15 residues. The CDR3 sequence: CASSVPRAGAIEQFF. The CDR3 DNA follows: TGTGCCAGCAGCGTACCCAGAGCGGGAGCTATTGAGCAGTTCTTC.

V is TRBV28 and J is TRBJ1-4; tentative D call: TRBD1 (5 bases). V was trimmed by 7 bases and J by 8 bases, leaving 17 bases between them. Germline values: CDR1 MDHEN, CDR2 SYDVKM. The CDR3 is 14 residues long. The CDR3 nucleotides are TGTGCCAGCACCGGGGGGGAACTTCGCGAAAAACTGTTTTTT. Its translation: CASTGGELREKLFF.